Presented here are 6 T cell receptor beta chains from one specimen sequenced in a study of Tregs in tolerant kidney transplant recipients. Libraries were prepared by immunoSEQ multiplex PCR; TCRdb keeps only in-frame clonotypes and omits some of them. Here the sample spans 90,000 or so clones, more than 85% being singletons. Related graft donors supplied nonmyeloablative bone marrow transplants, and mixed chimerism was transient. The material was CD4+ T cells from blood (PBMCs), obtained 12 months after the transplant. These receptors all stem from a human patient who received a combined kidney and bone marrow transplant. A share of the T cells may be of graft donor origin.

The chain carries TRBV5-1 and TRBJ1-4; tentatively, D is TRBD1 (5 bases). V was cut by 4 bases and J by 7 bases, with 23 bases left in between. The germline V gene has CDR1 SGHRS and CDR2 YFSETQ. The length of the CDR3 is 17 residues. CDR3 nucleotides: TGCGCCAGCAGCCCAATGCAGTTTCAGGGACTGGGTGAAAAACTGTTTTTT. Its protein product is CASSPMQFQGLGEKLFF.

This chain joins TRBV2 and TRBJ1-5, with 9 bases lining up with TRBD1. Germline values: CDR1 SNHLY, CDR2 FYNNEI. The CDR3 runs to 16 residues. V was clipped by 5 bases and J by 5 bases; unmatched bases: 10. This chain's CDR3 is CASSSGQGRFDQPQHF. The CDR3 DNA reads TGTGCCAGCAGTTCGGGACAGGGAAGGTTCGATCAGCCCCAGCATTTT.

V is TRBV6-5 and J is TRBJ2-7, with TRBD1 identical over 10 bases. The CDR3 is 15 residues long. Trimming took 6 bases from V and 2 from J; bases not matched to a gene: 7. The V gene's germline CDR1 is MNHEY and CDR2 SVGAGI. CDR3 bases: TGTGCCAGCAGAAAATCCGGGACAGGGGCCTACGAGCAGTACTTC. It is translated as CASRKSGTGAYEQYF.

The chain carries TRBV6-5 and TRBJ2-1; 7 nucleotides match TRBD1. V shed 0 bases and J 4 bases; nucleotides not matched to a gene: 3. This CDR3 contains 15 residues. CDR1 and CDR2 (germline): MNHEY, SVGAGI. Written as DNA, the CDR3 is TGTGCCAGCAGTTACTCACCGACAGGGTACAATGAGCAGTTCTTC. It codes for CASSYSPTGYNEQFF.

This chain joins TRBV4-2 and TRBJ2-5, with 7 bases matching TRBD1. From germline, CDR1 is LGHNA and CDR2 YNFKEQ. CDR3 length equals 14 residues. The trim removed 4 bases at V and 2 bases at J, leaving 4 bases unmatched. As DNA, the CDR3 is TGTGCCAGCAGCCTCGGGACAGATCAAGAGACCCAGTACTTC. It codes for CASSLGTDQETQYF.

This clone was observed a few times. The chain recombines TRBV7-2 with TRBJ1-5, with 7 bases fitting TRBD1. The ends lost 5 bases at V and 6 bases at J; junction bases unmatched: 10. The CDR3 covers 15 residues. CDR1 SGHTA and CDR2 FQGNSA come from the germline V gene. The CDR3 is CASSASLRQGQPQHF. The CDR3 DNA follows: TGTGCCAGCAGCGCCAGTCTAAGACAGGGTCAGCCCCAGCATTTT.